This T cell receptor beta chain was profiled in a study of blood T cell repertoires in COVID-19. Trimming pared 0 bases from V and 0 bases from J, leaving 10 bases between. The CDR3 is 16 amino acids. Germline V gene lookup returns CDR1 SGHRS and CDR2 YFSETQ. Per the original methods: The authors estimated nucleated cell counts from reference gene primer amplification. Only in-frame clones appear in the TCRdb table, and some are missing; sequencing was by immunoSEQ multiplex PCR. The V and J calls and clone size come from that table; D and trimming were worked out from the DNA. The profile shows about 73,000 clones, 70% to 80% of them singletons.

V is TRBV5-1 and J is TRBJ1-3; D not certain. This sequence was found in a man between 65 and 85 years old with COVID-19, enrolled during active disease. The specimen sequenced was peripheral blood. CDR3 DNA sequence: TGCGCCAGCAGCTTGGCTACTAGGCGCTCTGGAAACACCATATATTTT. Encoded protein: CASSLATRRSGNTIYF.